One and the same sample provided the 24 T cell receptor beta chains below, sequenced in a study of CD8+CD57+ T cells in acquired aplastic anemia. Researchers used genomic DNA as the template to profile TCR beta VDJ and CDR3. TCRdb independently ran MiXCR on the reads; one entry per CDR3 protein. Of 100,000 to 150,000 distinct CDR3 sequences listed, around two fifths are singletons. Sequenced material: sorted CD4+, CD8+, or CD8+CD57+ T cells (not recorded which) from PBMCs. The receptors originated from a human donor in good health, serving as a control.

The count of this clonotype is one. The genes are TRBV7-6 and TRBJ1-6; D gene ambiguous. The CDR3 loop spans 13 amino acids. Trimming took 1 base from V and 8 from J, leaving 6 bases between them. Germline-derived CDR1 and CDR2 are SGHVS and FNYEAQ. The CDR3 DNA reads TGTGCCAGCAGCTTAGGTGTTGATTCACCCCTCCACTTT. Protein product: CASSLGVDSPLHF.

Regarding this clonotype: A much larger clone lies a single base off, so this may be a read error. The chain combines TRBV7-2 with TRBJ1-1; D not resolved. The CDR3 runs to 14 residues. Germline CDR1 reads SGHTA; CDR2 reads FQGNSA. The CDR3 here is CPSSSIRRHTEAFF. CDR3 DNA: TGTCCCAGCAGCTCTATAAGGCGTCACACTGAAGCTTTCTTT.

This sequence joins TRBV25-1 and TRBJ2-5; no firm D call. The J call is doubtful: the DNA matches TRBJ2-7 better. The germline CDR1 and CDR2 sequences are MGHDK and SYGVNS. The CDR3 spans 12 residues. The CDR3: CASSLRIYEQYF. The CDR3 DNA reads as TGTGCCAGCAGCTTACGAATCTACGAGCAGTACTTC.

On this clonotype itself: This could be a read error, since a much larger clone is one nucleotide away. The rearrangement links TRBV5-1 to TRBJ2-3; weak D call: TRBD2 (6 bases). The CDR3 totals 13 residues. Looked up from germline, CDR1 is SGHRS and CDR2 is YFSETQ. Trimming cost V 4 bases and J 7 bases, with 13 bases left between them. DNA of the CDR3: TGCGCCAGCAGCGTGGGGGACTTAAATACGCAGTATTTT. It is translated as CASSVGDLNTQYF.

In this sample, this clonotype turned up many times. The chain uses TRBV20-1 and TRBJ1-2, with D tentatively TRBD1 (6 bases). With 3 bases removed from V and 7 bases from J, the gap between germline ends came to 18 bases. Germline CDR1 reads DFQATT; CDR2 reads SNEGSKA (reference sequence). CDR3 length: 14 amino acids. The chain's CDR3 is CSASGNRDLGGYTF. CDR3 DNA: TGCAGTGCTAGTGGGAACAGGGACCTAGGTGGCTACACCTTC.

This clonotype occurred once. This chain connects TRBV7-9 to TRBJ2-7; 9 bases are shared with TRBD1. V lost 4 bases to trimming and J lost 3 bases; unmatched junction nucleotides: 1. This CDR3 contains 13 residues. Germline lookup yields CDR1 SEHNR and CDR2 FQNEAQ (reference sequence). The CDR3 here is CASSWDRDYEQYF. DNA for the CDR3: TGTGCCAGCAGCTGGGACAGGGACTACGAGCAGTACTTC. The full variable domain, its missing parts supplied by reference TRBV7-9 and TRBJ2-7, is DTGVSQNPRHKITKRGQNVTFRCDPISEHNRLYWYRQTLGQGPEFLTYFQNEAQLEKSRLLSDRFSAERPKGSFSTLEIQRTEQGDSAMYLCASSWDRDYEQYFGPGTRLTVT.

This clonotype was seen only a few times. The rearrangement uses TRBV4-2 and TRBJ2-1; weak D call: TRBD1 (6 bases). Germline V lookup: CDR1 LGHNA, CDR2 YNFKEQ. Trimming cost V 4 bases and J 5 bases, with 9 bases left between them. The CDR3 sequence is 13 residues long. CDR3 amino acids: CASSRGLDNEQFF. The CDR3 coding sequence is TGTGCCAGCAGCCGGGGGCTAGACAATGAGCAGTTCTTC.

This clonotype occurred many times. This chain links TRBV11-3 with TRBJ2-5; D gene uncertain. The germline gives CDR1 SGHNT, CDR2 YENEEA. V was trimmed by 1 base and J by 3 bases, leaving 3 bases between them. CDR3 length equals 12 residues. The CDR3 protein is CASSLGEETQYF. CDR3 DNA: TGTGCCAGCAGCTTAGGTGAAGAGACCCAGTACTTC.

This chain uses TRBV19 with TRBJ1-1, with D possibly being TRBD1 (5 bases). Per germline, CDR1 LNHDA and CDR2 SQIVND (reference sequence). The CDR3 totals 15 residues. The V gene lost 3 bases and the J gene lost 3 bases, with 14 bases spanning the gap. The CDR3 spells CASSIAGQRDTEAFF. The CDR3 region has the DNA TGTGCCAGTAGTATCGCAGGGCAGAGGGACACTGAAGCTTTCTTT.

CDR3 nucleotides: TGTGCCAGCACCCAACAGGGGTCAAGCTACGAGCAGTACTTC. This translates into CASTQQGSSYEQYF. The chain is built from TRBV2 and TRBJ2-7; 7 positions agree with TRBD1. V was clipped by 7 bases and J by 3 bases; unmatched bases: 9. Looked up from germline, CDR1 is SNHLY and CDR2 is FYNNEI. The CDR3 runs 14 residues.

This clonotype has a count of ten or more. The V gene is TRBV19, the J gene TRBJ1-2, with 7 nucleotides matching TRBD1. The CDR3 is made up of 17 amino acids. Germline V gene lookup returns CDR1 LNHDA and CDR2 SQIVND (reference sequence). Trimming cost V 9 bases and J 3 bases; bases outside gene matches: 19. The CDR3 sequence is CASQKYNPRDRDYGYTF. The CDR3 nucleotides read TGTGCCAGCCAAAAATATAACCCGCGGGACAGAGACTATGGCTACACCTTC. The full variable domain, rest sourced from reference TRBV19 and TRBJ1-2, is DGGITQSPKYLFRKEGQNVTLSCEQNLNHDAMYWYRQDPGQGLRLIYYSQIVNDFQKGDIAEGYSVSREKKESFPLTVTSAQKNPTAFYLCASQKYNPRDRDYGYTFGSGTRLTVV.

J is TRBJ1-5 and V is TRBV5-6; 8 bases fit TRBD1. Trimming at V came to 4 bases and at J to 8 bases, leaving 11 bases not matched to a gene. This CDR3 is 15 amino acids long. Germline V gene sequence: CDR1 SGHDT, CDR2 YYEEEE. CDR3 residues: CASSLLGQGWEPQHF. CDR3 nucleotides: TGTGCCAGCAGCCTGCTAGGACAGGGCTGGGAGCCCCAGCATTTT.

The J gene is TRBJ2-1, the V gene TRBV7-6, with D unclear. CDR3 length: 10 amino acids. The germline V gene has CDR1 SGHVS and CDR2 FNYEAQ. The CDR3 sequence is CASQYNEQFF. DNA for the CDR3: TGTGCTAGCCAATACAATGAGCAGTTCTTC. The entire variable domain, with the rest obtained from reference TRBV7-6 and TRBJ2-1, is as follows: GAGVSQSPRYKVTKRGQDVALRCDPISGHVSLYWYRQALGQGPEFLTYFNYEAQQDKSGLPNDRFSAERPEGSISTLTIQRTEQRDSAMYRCASQYNEQFFGPGTRLTVL.

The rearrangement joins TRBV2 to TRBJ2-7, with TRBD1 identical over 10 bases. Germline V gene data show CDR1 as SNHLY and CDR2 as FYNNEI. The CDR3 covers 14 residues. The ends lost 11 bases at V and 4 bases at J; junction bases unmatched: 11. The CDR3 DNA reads TGTGCCGGCGTCCCGGGACAGGGGAGGTACGAGCAGTACTTC. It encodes CAGVPGQGRYEQYF.

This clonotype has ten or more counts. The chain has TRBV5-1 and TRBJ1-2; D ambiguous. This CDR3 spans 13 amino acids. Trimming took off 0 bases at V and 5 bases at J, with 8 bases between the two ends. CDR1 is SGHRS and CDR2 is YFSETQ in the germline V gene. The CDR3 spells CASSLDGSYGYTF. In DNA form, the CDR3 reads TGCGCCAGCAGCTTGGACGGAAGTTATGGCTACACCTTC.

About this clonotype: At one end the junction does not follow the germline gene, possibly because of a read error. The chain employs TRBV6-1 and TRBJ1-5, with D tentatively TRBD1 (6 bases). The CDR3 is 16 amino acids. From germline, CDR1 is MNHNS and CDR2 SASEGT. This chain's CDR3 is CAGRTDRGARYQPQHF. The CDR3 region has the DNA TGTGCCGGCAGAACAGACCGGGGGGCCCGATATCAGCCCCAGCATTTT.

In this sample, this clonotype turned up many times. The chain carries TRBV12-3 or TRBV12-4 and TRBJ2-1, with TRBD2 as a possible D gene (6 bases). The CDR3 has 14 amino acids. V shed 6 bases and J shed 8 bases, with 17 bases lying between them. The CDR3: CASSFSTSRDEQFF. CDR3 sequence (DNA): TGTGCCAGCAGCTTCTCGACTAGTCGGGATGAGCAGTTCTTC.

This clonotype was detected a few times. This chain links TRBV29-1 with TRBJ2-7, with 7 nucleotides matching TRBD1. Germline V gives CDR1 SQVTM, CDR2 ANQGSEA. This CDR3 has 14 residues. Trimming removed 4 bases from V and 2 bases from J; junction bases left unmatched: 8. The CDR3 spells CSVVGAGTAYEQYF. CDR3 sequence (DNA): TGCAGCGTTGTGGGAGCCGGGACAGCCTACGAGCAGTACTTC.

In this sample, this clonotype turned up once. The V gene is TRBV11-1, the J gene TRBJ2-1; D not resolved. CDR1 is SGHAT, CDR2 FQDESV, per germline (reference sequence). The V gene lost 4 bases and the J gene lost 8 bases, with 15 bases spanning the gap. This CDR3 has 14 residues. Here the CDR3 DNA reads TGTGCCAGCAGCTACGTTTCCTTCCCGGATGAGCAGTTCTTC. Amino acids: CASSYVSFPDEQFF. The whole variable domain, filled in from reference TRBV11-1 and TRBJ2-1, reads EAEVAQSPRYKITEKSQAVAFWCDPISGHATLYWYRQILGQGPELLVQFQDESVVDDSQLPKDRFSAERLKGVDSTLKIQPAELGDSAMYLCASSYVSFPDEQFFGPGTRLTVL.

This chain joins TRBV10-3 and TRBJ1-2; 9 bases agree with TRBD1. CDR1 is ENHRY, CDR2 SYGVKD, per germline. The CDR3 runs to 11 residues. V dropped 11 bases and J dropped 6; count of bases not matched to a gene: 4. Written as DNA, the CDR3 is TGTGCCGTGGGACAGGGCGATGGCTACACCTTC. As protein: CAVGQGDGYTF.

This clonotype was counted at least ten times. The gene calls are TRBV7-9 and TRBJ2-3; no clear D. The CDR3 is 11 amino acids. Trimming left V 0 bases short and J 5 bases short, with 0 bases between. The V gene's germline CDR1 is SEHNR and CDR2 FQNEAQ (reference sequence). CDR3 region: CASSLADTQYF. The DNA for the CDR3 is TGTGCCAGCAGCTTAGCAGATACGCAGTATTTT.

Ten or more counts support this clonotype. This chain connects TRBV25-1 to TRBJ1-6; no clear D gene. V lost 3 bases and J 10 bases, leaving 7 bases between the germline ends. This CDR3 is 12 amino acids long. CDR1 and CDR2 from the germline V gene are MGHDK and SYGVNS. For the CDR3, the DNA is TGTGCCAGCAGTGATGTGAAGTCACCCCTCCACTTT. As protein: CASSDVKSPLHF.

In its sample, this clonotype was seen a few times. The CDR3 sequence: CASSPSAGNTEAFF. The CDR3 DNA reads TGTGCCAGTAGCCCTTCAGCGGGAAACACTGAAGCTTTCTTT. The chain joins TRBV19 to TRBJ1-1, with D hard to call. The CDR3 contains 14 residues. CDR1 is LNHDA, CDR2 SQIVND, per germline (reference sequence). Trimming removed 6 bases from V and 2 bases from J, with 13 bases in between.

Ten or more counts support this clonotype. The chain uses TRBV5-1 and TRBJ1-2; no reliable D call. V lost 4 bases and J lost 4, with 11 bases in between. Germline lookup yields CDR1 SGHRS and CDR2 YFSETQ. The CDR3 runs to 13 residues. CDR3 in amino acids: CASSLAVTYGYTF. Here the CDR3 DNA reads TGCGCCAGCAGCCTAGCGGTGACCTATGGCTACACCTTC.